This TCR beta chain appears in the sequencing data of a study of T cells in localized non-small cell lung cancer. Notes on the study in general: Of the top 100 tumor clones, median around 50 were in adjacent lung, 25 to 35 among its top 100. Only one tumor region went through sequencing, so heterogeneity may still be there. Increased T cell density in blood showed an association with longer overall survival. Uninvolved adjacent lung had higher T cell clonality than tumor and all other tissues.

Only a few counts were recorded for this clone. Its matching antigen is unknown. Using immunoSEQ multiplex PCR, the repertoire was profiled, and TCRdb retains in-frame clones only, with some absent. The sample includes some 1,500 clones, about 20% seen only once; the top ten take around 15%. The V end lost 6 bases, the J end lost 5 bases, and 13 bases lay between the germline ends. The germline V gene encodes CDR1 LGHNT and CDR2 FRNRAP. This CDR3 region has 13 residues. This rearrangement joins TRBV12-5 to TRBJ2-5; D gene uncertain. The starting material was normal lung tissue next to the tumor, obtained before any cancer treatment. The TCR was taken from a female donor aged 60 or older with stage I squamous cell lung carcinoma. Here the CDR3 reads CASGPRARETQYF. The CDR3 bases are TGTGCTAGTGGCCCCCGGGCCCGGGAGACCCAGTACTTC.